This T cell receptor beta chain emerged from a study of regulatory T cells in long-lasting Graves disease. This sample's time point: newly diagnosed GD, antithyroid drugs for less than 3 months. RNA from PBMCs was the source of the TCR library. Turning to this clonotype: Its antigen is currently unknown.

This CDR3 spans 16 amino acids. The V gene's germline CDR1 is SGHTA and CDR2 FQGNSA. V was cut by 6 bases and J by 1 base, with 18 bases left in between. Findings and caveats of the study: The study found lower TCR diversity in persistent Graves' patients than in newly diagnosed ones. It was possible that the small sample size reduced accuracy. Persistent patients shared more public clonotypes (around 3,000) than new patients (roughly 970). Persistent cases favored TRBV28, TRBJ1-2 and TRBJ2-5.

Construction of TCR beta libraries relied on iRepertoire HTBI primers and on Arm-PCR targeting CDR3 regions. TCRdb re-analysed the multiplex PCR reads in MiXCR, keeping a single row per CDR3 protein. The table has fewer than 350,000 distinct CDR3 sequences, under 20% seen once. The starting material was peripheral blood mononuclear cells (PBMCs), obtained at new diagnosis, from a patient treated with antithyroid drugs. The gene calls are TRBV7-2 and TRBJ1-2, with D unclear. The TCR sequence derives from a female donor with Graves disease. CDR3 in amino acids: CASSAGLGSLNYGYTF. CDR3 DNA: TGTGCCAGCAGTGCAGGTCTAGGCTCCCTTAACTATGGCTACACCTTC. Looking up the rest from reference TRBV7-2 and TRBJ1-2 gives the full variable domain: GAGVSQSPSNKVTEKGKDVELRCDPISGHTALYWYRQSLGQGLEFLIYFQGNSAPDKSGLPSDRFSAERTGGSVSTLTIQRTQQEDSAVYLCASSAGLGSLNYGYTFGSGTRLTVV.